These 22 T cell receptor beta chains share one sample of origin, sequenced in a study of blood T cell repertoires in COVID-19. The protocol was immunoSEQ multiplex PCR, while the TCRdb copy is restricted to in-frame clones and leaves out a portion. The sample has 250,000 to 350,000 clones; 70% to 90% are singletons. The sequenced sample was peripheral blood. The receptors were sampled from a man between 18 and 35 years old with active or convalescent COVID-19.

This sequence joins TRBV6-5 and TRBJ1-1, with no clear D. Germline assignment: CDR1 MNHEY and CDR2 SVGAGI. V lost 1 base and J 1 base, leaving 7 bases between the germline ends. This CDR3 is 14 amino acids long. CDR3 amino acids: CASSYYAQNTEAFF. The CDR3 DNA follows: TGTGCCAGCAGTTACTATGCGCAGAACACTGAAGCTTTCTTT.

The chain uses TRBV27 and TRBJ1-1, with 10 nucleotides matching TRBD1. The CDR3 runs to 15 residues. With 5 bases clipped from V and 5 bases from J, the junction kept 8 bases outside the gene matches. Germline V lookup: CDR1 MNHEY, CDR2 SMNVEV (reference sequence). The CDR3 DNA follows: TGTGCCAGCAGTACCCGACAGGGGGCGCTTACTGAAGCTTTCTTT. Translation gives CASSTRQGALTEAFF.

The genes are TRBV6-2 or TRBV6-3 and TRBJ1-5; 9 bases map to TRBD1. The germline gives CDR1 MNHEY, CDR2 SVGEGT. V gave up 6 bases and J gave up 2 bases; unmatched junction bases: 11. This CDR3 comprises 17 residues. The CDR3 DNA follows: TGTGCCAGCAGCCGACAGGGGGAAGGGTCGGGCAATCAGCCCCAGCATTTT. This codes for CASSRQGEGSGNQPQHF.

This clone was seen at least ten times. The gene calls are TRBV5-6 and TRBJ1-6, with 8 positions matching TRBD1. The V and J ends lost 4 bases and 10 bases, in that order; junction bases with no gene match: 16. This CDR3 has 17 residues. Germline loops: CDR1 SGHDT, CDR2 YYEEEE. The CDR3 sequence: CASSALATGDRGSPLHF. The CDR3 DNA sequence: TGTGCCAGCAGCGCACTAGCGACCGGAGACAGGGGCTCACCCCTCCACTTT.

The chain recombines TRBV6-4 with TRBJ2-1; maybe TRBD2 (5 bases). The V gene lost 4 bases and the J gene lost 6 bases, with 13 bases spanning the gap. This CDR3 is built from 14 residues. Germline CDR1 and CDR2: MRHNA and SNTAGT. The CDR3 sequence: CASSVSASSNEQFF. In nucleotides, the CDR3 is TGTGCCAGCAGTGTTAGCGCCTCTAGCAATGAGCAGTTCTTC.

CDR3 nucleotides: TGTGCCAGCAGCGGACAGGGGGGCTCCTACAATGAGCAGTTCTTC. Encoded protein: CASSGQGGSYNEQFF. The chain has TRBV9 and TRBJ2-1, with 9 bases lining up with TRBD1. There are 15 residues in the CDR3. V lost 3 bases, J lost 0 bases, and 1 base stayed unmatched. Per the germline V gene, CDR1 is SGDLS and CDR2 is YYNGEE.

This clone was detected once. The V and J genes are TRBV6-5 and TRBJ2-1; the match to TRBD2 covers 7 bases. Per the germline V gene, CDR1 is MNHEY and CDR2 is SVGAGI. The CDR3 is 15 amino acids. V trimming: 9 bases; J trimming: 5 bases; junction bases outside the gene matches: 13. CDR3 nucleotides: TGTGCCAGTATTCTTAGCGTGGGGGGGGACAATGAGCAGTTCTTC. Protein: CASILSVGGDNEQFF.

The V and J genes are TRBV4-2 and TRBJ2-2; D not certain. This CDR3 region has 13 residues. Germline values: CDR1 LGHNA, CDR2 YNFKEQ. V was cut by 4 bases and J by 5 bases, with 8 bases left in between. The CDR3 sequence: CASSRADTGELFF. In nucleotides, the CDR3 is TGTGCCAGCAGCCGCGCTGATACCGGGGAGCTGTTTTTT.

The chain carries TRBV10-3 and TRBJ1-4, with D perhaps matching TRBD1 (5 bases). The V gene's germline CDR1 is ENHRY and CDR2 SYGVKD. V lost 7 bases to trimming and J lost 2 bases, with 14 bases between them. CDR3 size: 15 residues. CDR3 nucleotide sequence: TGTGCCATCAAGAGTGTGGCAGGGACTAATGAAAAACTGTTTTTT. Residues: CAIKSVAGTNEKLFF.

The rearrangement uses TRBV6-6 and TRBJ2-2, with 9 bases fitting TRBD1. Trimming at V came to 6 bases and at J to 4 bases, leaving 3 bases not matched to a gene. CDR3 length equals 14 residues. Germline-derived CDR1 and CDR2 are MNHNY and SVGAGI (reference sequence). CDR3 amino acids: CASRQGAGTGELFF. DNA of the CDR3: TGTGCCAGCAGACAGGGGGCAGGCACCGGGGAGCTGTTTTTT.

This chain links TRBV6-5 with TRBJ1-6, with unresolved D. Trimming shortened V by 8 bases and J by 7 bases, and 6 bases separated the two germline ends. From germline, CDR1 is MNHEY and CDR2 SVGAGI. There are 11 residues in the CDR3. CDR3 amino acids: CASGPNSPLHF. DNA of the CDR3: TGTGCCAGCGGGCCCAATTCACCCCTCCACTTT.

This chain's CDR3 is CASTLGAGGYTF. CDR3 sequence (DNA): TGTGCCAGCACCCTGGGGGCTGGGGGCTACACCTTC. This chain connects TRBV19 to TRBJ1-2; maybe TRBD1 (6 bases). V lost 9 bases to trimming and J lost 8 bases, with 16 bases between them. The CDR3 runs to 12 residues. The V gene's germline CDR1 is LNHDA and CDR2 SQIVND (reference sequence).

V and J are TRBV18 and TRBJ2-7; the match to TRBD1 covers 7 bases. Per the germline V gene, CDR1 is KGHSH and CDR2 is LQKENI. Unmatched junction bases numbered 6, after V lost 4 bases and J lost 3 bases. The CDR3 spans 14 residues. The CDR3 sequence: CASSHRQGLYEQYF. In nucleotides, the CDR3 is TGTGCCAGCTCACACAGACAGGGCCTCTACGAGCAGTACTTC.

The V call is TRBV11-2, the J call TRBJ2-5; 9 nucleotides line up with TRBD1. Germline loops: CDR1 SGHAT, CDR2 FQNNGV. The CDR3 sequence is 14 residues long. With 2 bases clipped from V and 6 bases from J, the junction kept 4 bases outside the gene matches. DNA of the CDR3: TGTGCCAGCAGCTTAAGGACAGGGGAACAGACCCAGTACTTC. Amino acid sequence: CASSLRTGEQTQYF.

The chain joins TRBV6-5 to TRBJ2-7; 11 nucleotides line up with TRBD2. CDR1 MNHEY and CDR2 SVGAGI come from the germline V gene. Trimming at V came to 6 bases and at J to 3 bases, leaving 4 bases not matched to a gene. CDR3 length: 14 amino acids. CDR3 region: CASRVAGGYYEQYF. The CDR3 nucleotides read TGTGCCAGCAGGGTAGCGGGGGGGTACTACGAGCAGTACTTC.

This chain joins TRBV6-2 or TRBV6-3 and TRBJ2-3; 7 bases line up with TRBD2. Germline-derived CDR1 and CDR2 are MNHEY and SVGEGT. The CDR3 sequence is 15 residues long. Trimming removed 2 bases from V and 2 bases from J; junction bases left unmatched: 4. The CDR3 coding sequence is TGTGCCAGCAGTTACCTAGCGGCCTTCACAGATACGCAGTATTTT. Protein product: CASSYLAAFTDTQYF.

This clone occurred once. CDR3 DNA sequence: TGCGCCAGCAGCCAAGTTATTTCGGGGAGCCGGCCCCAGCATTTT. This codes for CASSQVISGSRPQHF. The chain joins TRBV4-1 to TRBJ1-5; D not certain. With 1 base removed from V and 9 bases from J, the gap between germline ends came to 16 bases. Germline V gene lookup returns CDR1 MGHRA and CDR2 YSYEKL. The CDR3 has 15 residues.

V gene TRBV6-2 or TRBV6-3 combines with J gene TRBJ1-1; a possible D gene is TRBD1 (5 bases). Germline values: CDR1 MNHEY, CDR2 SVGEGT. The ends were cut back, 2 bases at V and 4 bases at J, with 11 bases in the middle. This CDR3 region has 14 residues. CDR3 sequence: CASSYGRVSTEAFF. In DNA, the CDR3 is TGTGCCAGCAGTTACGGCAGGGTGAGCACTGAAGCTTTCTTT.

This clone has just a few counts. V is TRBV12-3 or TRBV12-4 and J is TRBJ1-2, with D unclear. Trimming stripped 4 bases from V and 4 bases from J, with 7 bases between. CDR3 length: 12 amino acids. Written as DNA, the CDR3 is TGTGCCAGCAGTTATTCCGGCTATGGCTACACCTTC. Translating it yields CASSYSGYGYTF.

In this sample, this clone turned up many times. The same CDR3 can be traced to other DNA sequences in this sample. The chain links TRBV5-1 to TRBJ1-6, with 9 bases matching TRBD1. The CDR3 has 15 amino acids. Trimming took 1 base from V and 10 from J; bases not matched to a gene: 6. Germline assignment: CDR1 SGHRS and CDR2 YFSETQ. This CDR3 reads CASSLKGQGSSPLHF. The CDR3 DNA is TGCGCCAGCAGCTTGAAGGGACAGGGAAGCTCACCCCTCCACTTT. Variable domain in full (rest from reference TRBV5-1 and TRBJ1-6): KAGVTQTPRYLIKTRGQQVTLSCSPISGHRSVSWYQQTPGQGLQFLFEYFSETQRNKGNFPGRFSGRQFSNSRSEMNVSTLELGDSALYLCASSLKGQGSSPLHFGNGTRLTVT.

The chain carries TRBV10-3 and TRBJ1-3, with D possibly being TRBD1 (5 bases). This CDR3 contains 14 residues. Trimming left V 8 bases short and J 2 bases short, with 13 bases between. CDR1 and CDR2 from the germline V gene are ENHRY and SYGVKD. CDR3 bases: TGTGCCATCTCCCAGGGAAGAACTGGAAACACCATATATTTT. Encoded protein: CAISQGRTGNTIYF.

The chain is built from TRBV27 and TRBJ1-6; D perhaps matches TRBD1 (5 bases). In germline, CDR1 is MNHEY, CDR2 SMNVEV (reference sequence). V was cut by 1 base and J by 7 bases, with 11 bases left in between. The CDR3 totals 15 residues. DNA for the CDR3: TGTGCCAGCAGTTTATTCCGCAGGGCAAATTCACCCCTCCACTTT. This codes for CASSLFRRANSPLHF.